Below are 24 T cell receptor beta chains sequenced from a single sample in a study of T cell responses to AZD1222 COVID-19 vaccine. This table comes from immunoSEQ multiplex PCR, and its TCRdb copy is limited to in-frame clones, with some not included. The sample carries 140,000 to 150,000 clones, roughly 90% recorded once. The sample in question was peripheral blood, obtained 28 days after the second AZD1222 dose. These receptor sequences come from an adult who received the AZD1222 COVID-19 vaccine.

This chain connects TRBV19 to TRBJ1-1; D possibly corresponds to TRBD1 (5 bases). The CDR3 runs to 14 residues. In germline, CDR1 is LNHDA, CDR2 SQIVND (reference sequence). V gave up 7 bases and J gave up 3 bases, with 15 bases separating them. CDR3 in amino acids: CASNHGTDDTEAFF. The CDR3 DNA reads TGTGCCAGTAACCACGGGACGGACGACACTGAAGCTTTCTTT.

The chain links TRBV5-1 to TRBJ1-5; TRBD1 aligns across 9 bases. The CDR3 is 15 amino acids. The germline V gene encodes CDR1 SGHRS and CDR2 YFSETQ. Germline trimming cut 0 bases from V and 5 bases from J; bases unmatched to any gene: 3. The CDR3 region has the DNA TGCGCCAGCAGCTTGGAGGGACAGGGCTATCAGCCCCAGCATTTT. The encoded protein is CASSLEGQGYQPQHF.

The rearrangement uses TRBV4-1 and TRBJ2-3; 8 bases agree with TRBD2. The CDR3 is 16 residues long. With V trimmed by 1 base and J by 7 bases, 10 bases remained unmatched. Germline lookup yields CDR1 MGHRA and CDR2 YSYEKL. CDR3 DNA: TGCGCCAGCAGCCAAGCCGGGACTAGTGATCATTATACGCAGTATTTT. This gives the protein CASSQAGTSDHYTQYF.

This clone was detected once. The CDR3 coding sequence is TGTGCCAGCAGCGAAGCATGGGTGTACTCTGAAGCTTTCTTT. Translated: CASSEAWVYSEAFF. V is TRBV9 and J is TRBJ1-1; no definite D call. V dropped 3 bases and J dropped 6 bases, with 15 bases sitting between them. CDR3 size: 14 residues. Germline V gene sequence: CDR1 SGDLS, CDR2 YYNGEE. Full variable domain (missing parts from reference TRBV9 and TRBJ1-1): DSGVTQTPKHLITATGQRVTLRCSPRSGDLSVYWYQQSLDQGLQFLIQYYNGEERAKGNILERFSAQQFPDLHSELNLSSLELGDSALYFCASSEAWVYSEAFFGQGTRLTVV.

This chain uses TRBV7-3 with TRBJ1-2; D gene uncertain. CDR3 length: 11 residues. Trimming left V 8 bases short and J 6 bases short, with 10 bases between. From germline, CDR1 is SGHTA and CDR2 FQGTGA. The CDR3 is CASPPKDGYTF. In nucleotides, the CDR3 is TGTGCCAGCCCCCCGAAGGATGGCTACACCTTC.

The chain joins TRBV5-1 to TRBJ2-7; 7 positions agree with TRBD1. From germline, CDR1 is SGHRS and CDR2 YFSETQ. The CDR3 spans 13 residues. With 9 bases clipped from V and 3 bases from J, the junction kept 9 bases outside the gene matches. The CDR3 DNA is TGCGCCACCCGACAGGGACCTAGCTACGAGCAGTACTTC. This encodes CATRQGPSYEQYF.

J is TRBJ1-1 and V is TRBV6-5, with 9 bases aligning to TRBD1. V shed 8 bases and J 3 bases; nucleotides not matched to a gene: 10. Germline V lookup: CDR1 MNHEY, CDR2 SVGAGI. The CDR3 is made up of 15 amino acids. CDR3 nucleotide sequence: TGTGCCAGCTGTCAAACGACAGGGGGACACACTGAAGCTTTCTTT. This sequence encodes CASCQTTGGHTEAFF.

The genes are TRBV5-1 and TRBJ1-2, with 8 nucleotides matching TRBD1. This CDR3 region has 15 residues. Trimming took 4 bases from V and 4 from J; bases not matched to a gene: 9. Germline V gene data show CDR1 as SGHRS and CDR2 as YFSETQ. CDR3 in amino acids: CASSQTGQGTYGYTF. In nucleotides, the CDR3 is TGCGCCAGCAGCCAAACCGGACAGGGAACCTATGGCTACACCTTC.

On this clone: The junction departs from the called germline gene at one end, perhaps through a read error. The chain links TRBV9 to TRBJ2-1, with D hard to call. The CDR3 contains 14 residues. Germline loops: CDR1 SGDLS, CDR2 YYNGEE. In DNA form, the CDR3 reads TGTGCCAGCAGCCGTACCCCCTCCTCCAATGAGCAGTTCTTC. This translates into CASSRTPSSNEQFF.

CDR3 bases: TGCGCCAGCAGCCCCCGCGTTGGACAGGGGATTCGGAATGAGCAGTTCTTC. This gives the protein CASSPRVGQGIRNEQFF. The chain couples TRBV5-1 to TRBJ2-1; 9 nucleotides line up with TRBD1. V lost 4 bases, J lost 7 bases, and 15 bases stayed unmatched. Germline loops: CDR1 SGHRS, CDR2 YFSETQ. This CDR3 has 17 amino acids.

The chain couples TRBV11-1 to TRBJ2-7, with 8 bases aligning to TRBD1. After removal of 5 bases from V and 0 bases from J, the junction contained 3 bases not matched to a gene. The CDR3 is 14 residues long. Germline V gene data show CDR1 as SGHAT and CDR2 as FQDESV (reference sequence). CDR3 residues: CASSPDRGSYEQYF. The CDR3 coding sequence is TGTGCCAGCAGCCCTGACAGGGGCTCCTACGAGCAGTACTTC.

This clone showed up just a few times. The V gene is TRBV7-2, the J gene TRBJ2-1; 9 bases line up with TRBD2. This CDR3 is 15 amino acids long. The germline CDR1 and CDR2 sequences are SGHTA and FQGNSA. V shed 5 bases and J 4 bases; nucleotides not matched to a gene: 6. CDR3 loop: CASSVVAGAYNEQFF. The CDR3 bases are TGTGCCAGCAGCGTGGTAGCGGGGGCGTACAATGAGCAGTTCTTC.

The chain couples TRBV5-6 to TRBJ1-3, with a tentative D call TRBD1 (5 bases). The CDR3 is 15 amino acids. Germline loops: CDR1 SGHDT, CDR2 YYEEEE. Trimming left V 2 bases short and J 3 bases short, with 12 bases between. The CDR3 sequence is CASSLSREGGNTIYF. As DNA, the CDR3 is TGTGCCAGCAGCTTAAGCAGGGAGGGTGGAAACACCATATATTTT.

The CDR3 nucleotides read TGCGCCAGCAGCCATCGTCAGGGTTCTGGTTCCTACAATGAGCAGTTCTTC. Protein sequence: CASSHRQGSGSYNEQFF. The chain couples TRBV4-3 to TRBJ2-1, with D maybe TRBD1 (5 bases). Germline-derived CDR1 and CDR2 are LGHNA and YSLEER. V lost 3 bases and J lost 1, with 16 bases in between. The CDR3 consists of 17 residues.

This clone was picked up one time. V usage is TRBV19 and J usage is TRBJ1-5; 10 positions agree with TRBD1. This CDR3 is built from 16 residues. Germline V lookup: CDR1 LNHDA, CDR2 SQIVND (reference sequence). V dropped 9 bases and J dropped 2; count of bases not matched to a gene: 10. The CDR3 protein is CASRDRGHNGNQPQHF. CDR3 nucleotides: TGTGCCAGCCGGGACAGGGGTCATAATGGCAATCAGCCCCAGCATTTT.

The CDR3 loop reads CASSFGGLYEQYF. DNA of the CDR3: TGTGCCAGCAGTTTTGGGGGACTCTACGAGCAGTACTTC. J is TRBJ2-7 and V is TRBV12-3 or TRBV12-4; D perhaps matches TRBD2 (6 bases). The CDR3 has 13 amino acids. Trimming pared 3 bases from V and 3 bases from J, leaving 9 bases between.

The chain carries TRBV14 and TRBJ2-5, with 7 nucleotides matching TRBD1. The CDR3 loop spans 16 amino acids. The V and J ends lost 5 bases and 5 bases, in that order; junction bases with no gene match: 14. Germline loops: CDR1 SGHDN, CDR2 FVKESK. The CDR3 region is CASSTHTGVGVETQYF. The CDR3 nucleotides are TGTGCCAGCAGCACCCATACAGGGGTTGGCGTGGAGACCCAGTACTTC.

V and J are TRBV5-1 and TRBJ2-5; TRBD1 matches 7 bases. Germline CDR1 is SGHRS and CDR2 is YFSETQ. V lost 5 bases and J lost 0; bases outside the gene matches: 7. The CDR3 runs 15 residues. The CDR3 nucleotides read TGCGCCAGCAGGGGATTAGGACAGGACCAAGAGACCCAGTACTTC. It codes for CASRGLGQDQETQYF.

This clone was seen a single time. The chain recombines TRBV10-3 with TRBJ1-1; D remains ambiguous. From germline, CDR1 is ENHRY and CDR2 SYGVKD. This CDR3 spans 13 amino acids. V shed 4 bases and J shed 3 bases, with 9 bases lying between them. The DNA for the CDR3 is TGTGCCATCAGTGGGCCGGCGGACACTGAAGCTTTCTTT. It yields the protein CAISGPADTEAFF.

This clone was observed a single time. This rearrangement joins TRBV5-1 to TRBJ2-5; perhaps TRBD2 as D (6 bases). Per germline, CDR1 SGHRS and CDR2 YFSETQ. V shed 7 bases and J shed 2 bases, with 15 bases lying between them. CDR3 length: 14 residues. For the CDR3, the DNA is TGCGCCAGCGGGGAGTCAGCGGGTCAAGAGACCCAGTACTTC. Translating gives CASGESAGQETQYF.

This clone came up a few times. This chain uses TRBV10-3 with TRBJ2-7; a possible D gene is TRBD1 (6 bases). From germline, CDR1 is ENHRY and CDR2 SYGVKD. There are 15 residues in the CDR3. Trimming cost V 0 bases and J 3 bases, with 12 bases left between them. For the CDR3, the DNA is TGTGCCATCAGTGAGTCTCCCGGGACACTCTACGAGCAGTACTTC. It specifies CAISESPGTLYEQYF.

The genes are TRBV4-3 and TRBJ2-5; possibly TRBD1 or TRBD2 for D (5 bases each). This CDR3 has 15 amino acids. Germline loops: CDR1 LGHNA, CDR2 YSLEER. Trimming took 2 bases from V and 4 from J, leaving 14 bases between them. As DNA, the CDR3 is TGCGCCAGCAGCCAAACTAGGTCAGGGAGAGAGACCCAGTACTTC. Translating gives CASSQTRSGRETQYF.

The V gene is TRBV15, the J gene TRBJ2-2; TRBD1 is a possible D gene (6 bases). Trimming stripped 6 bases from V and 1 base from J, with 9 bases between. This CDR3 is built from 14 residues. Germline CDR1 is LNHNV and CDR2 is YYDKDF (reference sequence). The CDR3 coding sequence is TGTGCCACCAGTGGGGGCTTGAACACCGGGGAGCTGTTTTTT. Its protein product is CATSGGLNTGELFF.

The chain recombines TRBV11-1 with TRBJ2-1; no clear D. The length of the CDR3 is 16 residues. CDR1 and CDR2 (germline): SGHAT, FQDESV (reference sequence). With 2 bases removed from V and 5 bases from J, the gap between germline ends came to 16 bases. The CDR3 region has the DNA TGTGCCAGCAGCTTAATGAGTACAGAAACTAACAATGAGCAGTTCTTC. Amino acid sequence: CASSLMSTETNNEQFF.